This is a list of T cell receptor beta chains from one sample in a study of blood T cell repertoires in COVID-19. This table comes from immunoSEQ multiplex PCR, and its TCRdb copy is limited to in-frame clones, with some not included. Of 410,000 or so clones in the sample, roughly 90% were seen once. The sample taken for sequencing was peripheral blood. These receptors all stem from a woman aged 40 to 50 with COVID-19, enrolled during active disease. Each CDR3 is given with its conserved first and last residue. The D gene is left open where the match is weak. Rows may omit the clone size; those that give it use once, few, many or a size class.

TRBV15	.	once	TRBJ1-5	TGTGCCACCAGCAGAGTGGGGTCGGGGCAGCCCCAGCATTTT	CATSRVGSGQPQHF
TRBV7-2	.	.	TRBJ2-3	TGTGCCAGCAGCTCCCGGATCCGTAAGGGGACAGATACGCAGTATTTT	CASSSRIRKGTDTQYF
TRBV6-5	TRBD1	.	TRBJ1-1	TGTGCCAGCAGAGATACAGGGGATTACACTGAAGCTTTCTTT	CASRDTGDYTEAFF
TRBV28	TRBD2	.	TRBJ2-5	TGTGCCAGCAGTTGGACTAGCCGGAGGGAGACCCAGTACTTC	CASSWTSRRETQYF
TRBV4-3	TRBD1	.	TRBJ1-5	TGCGCCAGCAGCGAGGGGACAGGGGGCGCGTTCAGTCATCAGCCCCAGCATTTT	CASSEGTGGAFSHQPQHF
TRBV27	TRBD1	few	TRBJ2-1	TGTGCCAGCAGAAAGGGGGCCCCCAACAATGAGCAGTTCTTC	CASRKGAPNNEQFF
TRBV25-1	TRBD1	.	TRBJ1-1	TGTGCCAGCAGTGAATATAGGGGGACAGGGGTCACTGAAGCTTTCTTT	CASSEYRGTGVTEAFF
TRBV4-3	.	.	TRBJ1-1	TGCGCCAGCAGCCAAGGAGGGCGGACTAACACTGAAGCTTTCTTT	CASSQGGRTNTEAFF
TRBV7-3	TRBD2	.	TRBJ2-1	TGTGCCAGCAGCGCAACCGGGACTAACTACAATGAGCAGTTCTTC	CASSATGTNYNEQFF
TRBV28	TRBD2	.	TRBJ2-1	TGTGCCAGCAGTTTTACCGGGACTAGCGGGTTTGAGCAGTTCTTC	CASSFTGTSGFEQFF
TRBV5-6	TRBD1	.	TRBJ1-1	TGTGCCAGCAGTTTCGGGACAGGGAAAGCTTTCTTT	CASSFGTGKAFF
TRBV11-2	.	.	TRBJ2-4	TGTGCCAGCAGCTTAGCGAGACAGAACATTCAGTACTTC	CASSLARQNIQYF
TRBV29-1	.	.	TRBJ1-2	TGCAGCGTGGGGCCGGGGGGCTATGGCTACACCTTC	CSVGPGGYGYTF